Presented here are 14 T cell receptor beta chains from one specimen sequenced in a study of blood T cell repertoires in COVID-19. Using immunoSEQ multiplex PCR, the repertoire was profiled, and TCRdb retains in-frame clones only, with some absent. Of around 360,000 clones in the sample, approximately 89% are singletons; the top ten hold under 11%. The sample consisted of peripheral blood. The receptors were gathered from a woman aged 25 to 39 with COVID-19, enrolled during active disease.

As concerns this clone: Other nucleotide sequences in the sample specify the same CDR3. The J gene is TRBJ2-3, the V gene TRBV4-3; TRBD1 matches 7 bases. The junction had 2 bases not matched to a gene; V was cut back by 0 bases and J by 2 bases. The CDR3 sequence is 15 residues long. Germline values: CDR1 LGHNA, CDR2 YSLEER. CDR3 amino acids: CASSQDRGSTDTQYF. Here the CDR3 DNA reads TGCGCCAGCAGCCAAGACAGGGGGTCCACAGATACGCAGTATTTT.

This sequence joins TRBV12-2 and TRBJ2-1; the D call in the table, TRBD2, was not verified against the DNA. TRBV12-2 corresponds to a pseudogene. CDR3 size: 15 residues. The CDR3 DNA reads as TGTGCAAGTCGCTCGACTAGTTTGTCCTACAATGAGCAGTTCTTC. This gives the protein CASRSTSLSYNEQFF.

A single count supports this clone. This chain joins TRBV11-2 and TRBJ2-2; possibly TRBD2 for D (6 bases). CDR3 size: 15 residues. Trimming shortened V by 1 base and J by 4 bases, and 10 bases separated the two germline ends. Looked up from germline, CDR1 is SGHAT and CDR2 is FQNNGV. The CDR3 is CASSLVAGSTGELFF. In nucleotides, the CDR3 is TGTGCCAGCAGCTTAGTGGCGGGATCCACCGGGGAGCTGTTTTTT.

The chain employs TRBV7-9 and TRBJ1-5; 8 bases align to TRBD1. This CDR3 spans 16 amino acids. Germline lookup yields CDR1 SEHNR and CDR2 FQNEAQ (reference sequence). V gave up 1 base and J gave up 2 bases; unmatched junction bases: 4. CDR3 loop: CASSLGTGGRNQPQHF. In DNA form, the CDR3 reads TGTGCCAGCAGCTTAGGAACAGGGGGTCGCAATCAGCCCCAGCATTTT. Filled out from reference TRBV7-9 and TRBJ1-5, the complete variable domain reads DTGVSQNPRHKITKRGQNVTFRCDPISEHNRLYWYRQTLGQGPEFLTYFQNEAQLEKSRLLSDRFSAERPKGSFSTLEIQRTEQGDSAMYLCASSLGTGGRNQPQHFGDGTRLSIL.

This clone showed up just a few times. This chain uses TRBV4-2 with TRBJ2-7; D gene ambiguous. The CDR3 is 15 amino acids. Germline V gives CDR1 LGHNA, CDR2 YNFKEQ. Trimming left V 0 bases short and J 0 bases short, with 9 bases between. The CDR3 nucleotides are TGTGCCAGCAGCCAAGAGAACGGTGCCTCCTACGAGCAGTACTTC. Protein: CASSQENGASYEQYF.

The rearrangement joins TRBV28 to TRBJ2-1; 8 positions match TRBD2. V dropped 7 bases and J dropped 5; count of bases not matched to a gene: 7. Germline V lookup: CDR1 MDHEN, CDR2 SYDVKM. The CDR3 loop spans 14 amino acids. In DNA form, the CDR3 reads TGTGCCAGCACCCAGCGGGGGCGAGACAATGAGCAGTTCTTC. This codes for CASTQRGRDNEQFF.

The chain recombines TRBV6-6 with TRBJ1-5; D ambiguous. V was cut by 8 bases and J by 5 bases, with 13 bases left in between. This CDR3 is 13 amino acids long. Germline V gene data show CDR1 as MNHNY and CDR2 as SVGAGI (reference sequence). The CDR3 sequence is CASLRSPDQPQHF. CDR3 nucleotide sequence: TGTGCCAGCCTAAGGAGCCCTGATCAGCCCCAGCATTTT.

In the case of this clone: Distinct nucleotide sequences in the sample also encode this CDR3. CDR3 sequence: CASSLGQNTGELFF. As DNA, the CDR3 is TGTGCCAGCAGCTTGGGACAAAACACCGGGGAGCTGTTTTTT. The V and J genes are TRBV28 and TRBJ2-2, with D tentatively TRBD1 (6 bases). Germline V CDR1 and CDR2: MDHEN, SYDVKM. CDR3 length: 14 amino acids. Trimming removed 6 bases at V and 2 bases at J, with 10 bases between.

As to this clone: Different DNA sequences within this sample yield the same CDR3. The V gene is TRBV7-3, the J gene TRBJ2-7; 7 bases are a match to TRBD2. The CDR3 runs to 13 residues. V was pared by 1 base and J by 6 bases, with 3 bases of the junction left unmatched. CDR1 is SGHTA and CDR2 is FQGTGA in the germline V gene. The CDR3 coding sequence is TGTGCCAGCAGCTTAAGCCCGGGGGGCGAGCAGTACTTC. Its protein product is CASSLSPGGEQYF.

V and J are TRBV7-3 and TRBJ2-1, with D maybe TRBD1 (6 bases). The V end lost 4 bases, the J end lost 10 bases, and 14 bases lay between the germline ends. Germline V lookup: CDR1 SGHTA, CDR2 FQGTGA. There are 13 residues in the CDR3. Here the CDR3 DNA reads TGTGCCAGCAGCTCACAGGGTGCCCGAGAGCAGTTCTTC. This encodes CASSSQGAREQFF.

The chain recombines TRBV3-1 (or the pseudogene TRBV3-2) with TRBJ2-3; D is perhaps TRBD2 (5 bases). The germline V and J ends were trimmed by 1 base and 0 bases, with 11 bases remaining between them. The CDR3 sequence is 16 residues long. Germline-derived CDR1 and CDR2 are LGHDT and YNNKEL (reference sequence). The CDR3 bases are TGTGCCAGCAGCCAAGGACCGAGCGGAAGCACAGATACGCAGTATTTT. Translating it yields CASSQGPSGSTDTQYF.

This clone is a singleton in its sample. The gene calls are TRBV28 and TRBJ2-7; maybe TRBD2 (6 bases). The germline V gene has CDR1 MDHEN and CDR2 SYDVKM. This CDR3 is 13 amino acids long. The germline V and J ends were trimmed by 10 bases and 3 bases, with 16 bases remaining between them. CDR3 region: CATSPGRNYEQYF. The DNA for the CDR3 is TGTGCCACTTCCCCAGGGAGGAACTACGAGCAGTACTTC.

The rearrangement links TRBV21-1 to TRBJ1-5; the table's TRBD1 call for D was not verified on the DNA. TRBV21-1 is shown as a pseudogene. CDR3 length equals 17 residues. CDR3 loop: CASSKRVGRTGNQPQHF. In DNA form, the CDR3 reads TGTGCCAGCAGCAAAAGGGTCGGGAGGACAGGGAATCAGCCCCAGCATTTT.

This clone was seen only once. The chain employs TRBV30 and TRBJ2-5; 7 positions match TRBD2. The germline CDR1 and CDR2 sequences are GTSNPN and SVGIG (reference sequence). The trim removed 3 bases at V and 5 bases at J, leaving 6 bases unmatched. This CDR3 spans 13 amino acids. CDR3 DNA: TGTGCCTGGAGGAGCGGGAAGGGGGAGACCCAGTACTTC. It codes for CAWRSGKGETQYF.